This T cell receptor (beta chain) stems from a study of long-term antiretroviral therapy in people with HIV. Overall study context: The 2015 immediate-ART recommendation came about a decade after the earliest samples.

Runs used v3.0 of the immunoSEQ assay and were done at survey level. Profiled with immunoSEQ multiplex PCR; TCRdb holds only in-frame clones, not every one. The data contain some 15,000 clones, around four fifths of them seen just once; the ten biggest clones take up approximately 16%. Study findings and constraints: Blood specimens, gathered between about 2003 and 2017, were possibly obtained under older ART regimens. Clones that had undergone expansion before ART dominated the repertoire at all time points.

Concerning this clone itself: Its target is unknown.

The CDR3 is 14 amino acids. Per germline, CDR1 SGHKS and CDR2 YYEKEE (reference sequence). V lost 4 bases, J lost 6 bases, and 16 bases lay in between. The receptor was isolated from a woman between 35 and 50 years old with HIV. The starting material was unsorted PBMCs, obtained 1.8 years before starting antiretroviral therapy. J is TRBJ1-2 and V is TRBV5-5, with unresolved D. The CDR3 loop is CASSGSSGLDGYTF. Written as DNA, the CDR3 is TGTGCCAGCAGCGGGTCGTCAGGTTTGGATGGCTACACCTTC.